This TCR beta chain derives from a study of vaccination effects on CD4 cells after COVID-19. Overall study context: A median of 72 days separated the second dose and sampling.

Viral peptide pools were used in the ViraFEST assay to expand antigen-specific CD4+ T cells, and sequencing came afterward. It was after approximately 11 days of culture that CD4+ T cells were isolated. BNT162b2 vaccine or mRNA-1273 vaccine was given to participants in two doses. The vaccine recipients had no prior SARS-CoV-2 infection, with negative nucleocapsid antibodies. Each culture well received roughly 1.8 million PBMC. These cells were then cultured in IMDM with about 10 IU/ml IL-2 and 7.5 to 10 ug/ml peptides. At days 3 and 7, half of the medium was exchanged for IL-2 medium. A note on this clone: Its antigen is as yet unknown.

This CDR3 is 13 amino acids long. The V gene end was trimmed by 10 bases and the J gene end by 2 bases; junction bases not matched to a gene: 6. From germline, CDR1 is SNHLY and CDR2 FYNNEI. Using immunoSEQ multiplex PCR, the repertoire was profiled, and TCRdb retains in-frame clones only, with some absent. Altogether about 59,000 clones are present, around four fifths being singletons, with the ten largest covering 2%. The chain combines TRBV2 with TRBJ2-5; 8 positions agree with TRBD1. This clonotype originated in a human donor who received a COVID-19 vaccine. The starting material was CD4+ T cells from PBMCs cultured with HCoV-OC43 spike peptides, obtained after COVID-19 vaccination. Subset: HCoV-OC43 spike overlapping peptide pool stimulation. As DNA, the CDR3 is TGTGCCACAAGGACAGGGTGGCAAGAGACCCAGTACTTC. Translating gives CATRTGWQETQYF.